This TCR beta chain was obtained from a study of control samples from healthy donors and cancer patients. CDR3 length: 14 amino acids. With V trimmed by 6 bases and J by 4 bases, 5 bases remained unmatched. Germline V gives CDR1 ENHRY, CDR2 SYGVKD. Using immunoSEQ multiplex PCR, the repertoire was profiled, and TCRdb retains in-frame clones only, with some absent. The table lists more than 100,000 clones, roughly 89% of them singletons, with about 18% in the top ten. The rearrangement links TRBV10-3 to TRBJ1-5; TRBD1 matches 8 bases. The sequenced sample consisted of PBMCs. This TCR derives from a man between 60 and 70 years old with lung cancer. CDR3 bases: TGTGCCATCAGGGCGACAGGGGTGAATCAGCCCCAGCATTTT. Protein: CAIRATGVNQPQHF.